This T cell receptor (beta chain) was found in a study of blood T cells in healthy people across ages. This CDR3 has 16 residues. CDR1 and CDR2 (germline): SEHNR, FQNEAQ (reference sequence). The ends were cut back, 0 bases at V and 6 bases at J, with 17 bases in the middle. This clonotype was observed a single time. A second PCR, run for roughly 6 to 11 cycles, used a sample-barcoded 5' primer plus a J-beta primer mix. Every cDNA molecule carried a tag from a template-switch adaptor bearing 12 random nucleotides. Via MiXCR, TCRdb re-called the 5' RACE reads, giving one row per CDR3 protein. The table includes 1.5 million to 2 million distinct CDR3 sequences, around half detected once. The draw of peripheral blood yielded around 9.6 milliliters from each donor.

The rearrangement links TRBV7-9 to TRBJ1-2; TRBD1 is a possible D gene (6 bases). This receptor was obtained from a woman aged 40 to 49 in good health. The sample taken for sequencing was blood. The CDR3 loop is CASSLAWTEEEDGYTF. CDR3 DNA sequence: TGTGCCAGCAGCTTAGCGTGGACAGAGGAGGAAGATGGCTACACCTTC. Full variable domain (remainder filled in from reference TRBV7-9 and TRBJ1-2): DTGVSQNPRHKITKRGQNVTFRCDPISEHNRLYWYRQTLGQGPEFLTYFQNEAQLEKSRLLSDRFSAERPKGSFSTLEIQRTEQGDSAMYLCASSLAWTEEEDGYTFGSGTRLTVV.